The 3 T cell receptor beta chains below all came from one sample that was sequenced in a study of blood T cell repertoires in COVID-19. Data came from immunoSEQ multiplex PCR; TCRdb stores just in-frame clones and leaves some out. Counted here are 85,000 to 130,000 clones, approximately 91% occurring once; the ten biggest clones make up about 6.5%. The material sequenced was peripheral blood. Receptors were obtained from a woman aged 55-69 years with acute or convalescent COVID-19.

The CDR3 is CASRPGGANGGELFF. In nucleotides, the CDR3 is TGTGCCAGCAGACCGGGGGGAGCCAACGGCGGGGAGCTGTTTTTT. The chain couples TRBV28 to TRBJ2-2; 7 nucleotides match TRBD2. This CDR3 is 15 amino acids long. The V gene's germline CDR1 is MDHEN and CDR2 SYDVKM. The V segment lost 6 bases and the J segment 7 bases; nucleotides outside the gene matches: 11.

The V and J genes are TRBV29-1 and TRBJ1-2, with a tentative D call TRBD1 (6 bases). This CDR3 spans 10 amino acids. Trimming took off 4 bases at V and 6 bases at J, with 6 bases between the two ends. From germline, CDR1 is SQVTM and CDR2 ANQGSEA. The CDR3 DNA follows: TGCAGCGTTGGACAGGATGGCTACACCTTC. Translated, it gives CSVGQDGYTF.

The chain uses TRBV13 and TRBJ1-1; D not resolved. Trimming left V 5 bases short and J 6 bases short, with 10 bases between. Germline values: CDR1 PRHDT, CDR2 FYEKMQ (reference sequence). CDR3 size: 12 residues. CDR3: CASSRREPEAFF. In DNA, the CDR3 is TGTGCCAGCAGCCGTAGGGAGCCTGAAGCTTTCTTT.